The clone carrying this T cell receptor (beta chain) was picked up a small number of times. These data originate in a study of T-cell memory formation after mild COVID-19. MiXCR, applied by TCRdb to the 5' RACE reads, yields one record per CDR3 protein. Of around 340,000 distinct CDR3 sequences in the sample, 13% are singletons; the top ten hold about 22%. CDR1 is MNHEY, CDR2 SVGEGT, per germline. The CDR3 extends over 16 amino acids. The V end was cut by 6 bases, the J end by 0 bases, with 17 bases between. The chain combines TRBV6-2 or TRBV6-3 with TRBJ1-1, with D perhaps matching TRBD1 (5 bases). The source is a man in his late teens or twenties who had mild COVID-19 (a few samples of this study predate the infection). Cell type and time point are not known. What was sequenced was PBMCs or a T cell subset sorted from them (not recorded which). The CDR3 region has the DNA TGTGCCAGCAGGGAGAGACCCGGACACTTGAACACTGAAGCTTTCTTT. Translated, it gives CASRERPGHLNTEAFF.